What follows are 15 T cell receptor beta chains derived from one specimen sequenced in a study of regulatory T cells in long-lasting Graves disease. For TCR beta, libraries came from iRepertoire HTBI primers and Arm-PCR of CDR3 regions. TCRdb recomputed calls from the multiplex PCR reads with MiXCR, one row per CDR3 protein. The table shows around 250,000 distinct CDR3 sequences, with 18% occurring only once. Noted time point: newly diagnosed GD, antithyroid drugs for less than 3 months. RNA from PBMCs was the source of the TCR library. The same data also contributed to another study, on T cells in Graves' hyperthyroidism and ophthalmopathy.

Sample: peripheral blood mononuclear cells (PBMCs), taken at new diagnosis, from a patient treated with antithyroid drugs. These receptors were taken from a woman between 25 and 40 years old with Graves disease.

Ten or more counts support this clonotype. The CDR3 loop reads CASSEGGAFF. The CDR3 nucleotides read TGTGCCAGCAGTGAAGGAGGAGCTTTCTTT. This chain joins TRBV6-1 and TRBJ1-1; D is ambiguous. V was clipped by 1 base and J by 10 bases, with 4 bases between them. CDR1 and CDR2 (germline): MNHNS, SASEGT. CDR3 length: 10 amino acids.

Concerning this clonotype itself: One end of the junction varies from germline; a read error may be responsible. The CDR3 region has the DNA TGCGCCAGCAGTTTGGCTCAGGGGACCGGCGGCTACACCTTC. Translation: CASSLAQGTGGYTF. This sequence joins TRBV5-1 and TRBJ1-2; D perhaps matches TRBD1 (6 bases). CDR1 and CDR2 from the germline V gene are SGHRS and YFSETQ. The length of the CDR3 is 14 residues.

The table lists this clonotype with many counts. The rearrangement uses TRBV20-1 and TRBJ2-3; no firm D call. The CDR3 runs to 13 residues. The germline gives CDR1 DFQATT, CDR2 SNEGSKA (reference sequence). Trimming left V 6 bases short and J 4 bases short, with 14 bases between. The CDR3 sequence: CSAPPFPADTQYF. CDR3 DNA sequence: TGCAGTGCGCCTCCTTTTCCGGCAGATACGCAGTATTTT.

In this sample, this clonotype turned up many times. The rearrangement joins TRBV18 to TRBJ2-3, with D tentatively TRBD2 (5 bases). The CDR3 consists of 14 residues. Germline loops: CDR1 KGHSH, CDR2 LQKENI. V dropped 2 bases and J dropped 4 bases, with 10 bases sitting between them. The CDR3 nucleotides read TGTGCCAGCTCACCAACGGGGTATGCAGATACGCAGTATTTT. Its protein is CASSPTGYADTQYF. Together with reference TRBV18 and TRBJ2-3, the CDR3 gives the full variable domain: NAGVMQNPRHLVRRRGQEARLRCSPMKGHSHVYWYRQLPEEGLKFMVYLQKENIIDESGMPKERFSAEFPKEGPSILRIQQVVRGDSAAYFCASSPTGYADTQYFGPGTRLTVL.

This clonotype was detected ten times or more. The rearrangement uses TRBV3-1 and TRBJ1-3; D uncertain. This CDR3 comprises 16 residues. Germline values: CDR1 LGHDT, CDR2 YNNKEL (reference sequence). Trimming left V 4 bases short and J 0 bases short, with 13 bases between. The CDR3 here is CASSRHDWSSGNTIYF. CDR3 DNA sequence: TGTGCCAGCAGCCGCCACGACTGGAGCTCTGGAAACACCATATATTTT.

This clonotype was seen ten or more times. The J gene is TRBJ1-1, the V gene TRBV9, with D possibly TRBD1 on 5 matching bases. The ends were cut back, 5 bases at V and 5 bases at J, with 10 bases in the middle. The CDR3 is made up of 12 amino acids. Germline-derived CDR1 and CDR2 are SGDLS and YYNGEE. In nucleotides, the CDR3 is TGTGCCAGCAGGGGGCTGGAGACTGAAGCTTTCTTT. Protein: CASRGLETEAFF.

This clonotype occurred many times. The chain uses TRBV24-1 and TRBJ2-2; no clear D gene. The germline V gene encodes CDR1 KGHDR and CDR2 SFDVKD. V was pared by 4 bases and J by 7 bases, with 15 bases between. The CDR3 is 15 residues long. The CDR3 nucleotides are TGTGCCACCAGTGACGTTGGACCCCAATTCGGGGAGCTGTTTTTT. This gives the protein CATSDVGPQFGELFF.

In this sample, this clonotype turned up many times. V is TRBV3-1 and J is TRBJ2-5, with 7 bases that match TRBD1. CDR1 is LGHDT, CDR2 YNNKEL, per germline (reference sequence). V lost 8 bases and J lost 2; bases outside the gene matches: 11. The CDR3 extends over 15 amino acids. The CDR3 loop reads CASQDRQGNQETQYF. CDR3 coding DNA: TGTGCCAGCCAAGATCGACAGGGAAATCAAGAGACCCAGTACTTC.

This clonotype was counted at least ten times. The V call is TRBV7-2, the J call TRBJ1-1; weak D call: TRBD1 (6 bases). V lost 5 bases, J lost 11 bases, and 18 bases lay in between. CDR3 size: 13 residues. CDR1 is SGHTA, CDR2 FQGNSA, per germline. In DNA, the CDR3 is TGTGCCAGCAGCCCTCGTGGGGACACTGGCGCTTTCTTT. This gives the protein CASSPRGDTGAFF.

A note on this clonotype: It is likely a read error: a sequence one base away is far more abundant. The chain joins TRBV3-1 to TRBJ2-7; D is unresolved. Germline CDR1 LGHDT, CDR2 YNNKEL (reference sequence). CDR3 length equals 11 residues. CDR3 sequence reads: CASLHSDTRYF. DNA for the CDR3: TGTGCCAGCCTGCACTCAGATACGCGGTATTTT.

In this sample, this clonotype turned up many times. This chain joins TRBV15 and TRBJ2-3; no reliable D call. V was cut by 0 bases and J by 2 bases, with 15 bases left in between. Germline CDR1 LNHNV, CDR2 YYDKDF (reference sequence). The CDR3 runs to 17 residues. CDR3 loop: CATSRDLFSAATDTQYF. The CDR3 DNA is TGTGCCACCAGCAGAGATCTTTTTTCGGCGGCCACAGATACGCAGTATTTT. The variable domain in full, with the rest retrieved from reference TRBV15 and TRBJ2-3, is DAMVIQNPRYQVTQFGKPVTLSCSQTLNHNVMYWYQQKSSQAPKLLFHYYDKDFNNEADTPDNFQSRRPNTSFCFLDIRSPGLGDTAMYLCATSRDLFSAATDTQYFGPGTRLTVL.

This clonotype has a count of ten or more. CDR3 sequence (DNA): TGTGCCAGCAGCGCCGGTGACAGGGAAGACACTGAAGCTTTCTTT. The encoded protein is CASSAGDREDTEAFF. This chain uses TRBV9 with TRBJ1-1; 7 bases are shared with TRBD1. V trimming: 3 bases; J trimming: 3 bases; junction bases outside the gene matches: 8. Germline CDR1 reads SGDLS; CDR2 reads YYNGEE. This CDR3 contains 15 residues.

Ten or more counts support this clonotype. The CDR3 here is CSAKAGQGNTEAFF. The CDR3, as DNA: TGCAGTGCTAAAGCCGGACAGGGGAACACTGAAGCTTTCTTT. The chain combines TRBV20-1 with TRBJ1-1; TRBD1 matches 8 bases. CDR1 is DFQATT, CDR2 SNEGSKA, per germline (reference sequence). The CDR3 extends over 14 amino acids. The V and J ends lost 4 bases and 1 base, in that order; junction bases with no gene match: 5.

Ten or more counts support this clonotype. V and J are TRBV29-1 and TRBJ2-1; 7 nucleotides align to TRBD1. The CDR3 loop spans 14 amino acids. J gave up 8 bases and V 6 bases, and 13 bases lay outside the gene matches. Germline V gene sequence: CDR1 SQVTM, CDR2 ANQGSEA. The CDR3 sequence: CSVRQGVSGHEQFF. DNA of the CDR3: TGCAGCGTGCGTCAGGGGGTCTCGGGCCATGAGCAGTTCTTC.

This clonotype has a handful of counts. At one end the junction does not follow the germline gene, possibly because of a read error. V is TRBV6-2 or TRBV6-3 and J is TRBJ1-5, with D perhaps matching TRBD1 (5 bases). The CDR3 is 15 residues long. CDR1 MNHEY and CDR2 SVGEGT come from the germline V gene. The CDR3: CASSDSGGGDQPQHF. CDR3 DNA sequence: TGTGCCAGCAGTGACTCGGGTGGAGGGGATCAGCCCCAGCATTTT.